This TCR beta chain comes out of a study of blood T cell repertoires in COVID-19. In the original workflow: The authors estimated nucleated cell counts from reference gene primer amplification. TCRdb's table, derived via immunoSEQ multiplex PCR, lists solely in-frame clones and lacks some. V, J and clone size derive from that table, while D and trimming were established from the DNA sequence. The table includes approximately 240,000 clones, 65% to 80% detected once. Looked up from germline, CDR1 is SNHLY and CDR2 is FYNNEI. With V trimmed by 4 bases and J by 2 bases, 2 bases remained unmatched. There are 14 residues in the CDR3.

The chain is built from TRBV2 and TRBJ2-1, with 7 bases aligning to TRBD1. The source of this sequence is a woman between 35 and 50 years old with active or convalescent COVID-19. The specimen sequenced was peripheral blood. This CDR3 reads CASSAQGTYNEQFF. In nucleotides, the CDR3 is TGTGCCAGCAGTGCACAGGGGACCTACAATGAGCAGTTCTTC.